This is a list of T cell receptor beta chains from one sample in a study of shared T cell receptors in the human thymus. Clones were read by immunoSEQ multiplex PCR, and TCRdb kept only the in-frame ones, dropping some. This table holds hundreds of thousands of clones, roughly 94% found once. Sequencing was done on a sample of thymocytes. The receptor set was obtained from a human donor. CDR3s include the opening cysteine and the closing phenylalanine or tryptophan.

j_gene	v_gene	CDR3aa
TRBJ2-1	TRBV14	CASSRQRGQGLINEQFF
TRBJ2-1	TRBV4-1	CASSQDTSSYNEQFF
TRBJ1-3	TRBV27	CASSLRRPAEGNTIYF
TRBJ2-7	TRBV29-1	CSLPDSRFPSYEQYF
TRBJ1-3	TRBV5-4	CASSSVGVRSGNTIYF
TRBJ2-3	TRBV18	CASSPAPPTRGDFSTDTQYF
TRBJ2-1	TRBV27	CASSLRPADGSSYNEQFF
TRBJ1-2	TRBV28	CASRFWTRGDGYTF
TRBJ2-5	TRBV20-1	CKGGETQYF
TRBJ2-7	TRBV5-6	CASSFYWLYTGYEQYF
TRBJ2-2	TRBV6-4	CASSDRGRGPGELFF
TRBJ2-3	TRBV5-6	CASSLAGSRDTQYF
TRBJ2-7	TRBV4-3	CASSHTTSGTLSEQYF
TRBJ2-3	TRBV28	CASSLISGQGLYGTDTQYF
TRBJ2-3	TRBV6-6	CASRPGGRADTQYF
TRBJ1-1	TRBV6-4	CASSDSDEAFF
TRBJ2-5	TRBV5-8	CASSFRFPLTQETQYF
TRBJ1-1	TRBV28	CASRFISDREETEAFF
TRBJ1-1	TRBV5-5	CASSPKEWDGGPNTEAFF
TRBJ2-7	TRBV11-3	CASSSTGVFHEQYF
TRBJ1-2	TRBV7-6	CASSSSGGGLGGYTF
TRBJ2-5	TRBV30	CAWSSGKSETQYF
TRBJ1-2	TRBV18	CASSPPWTGYGYTF
TRBJ2-3	TRBV27	CASSFLGTGALVATDTQYF
TRBJ2-7	TRBV27	CASSLLWGSSYEQYF
TRBJ2-1	TRBV7-3	CASSLSGAYCEQFF
TRBJ2-1	TRBV4-1	CASSQLLAGEGNEQFF
TRBJ2-7	TRBV20-1	CSASGGGPQYF
TRBJ2-1	TRBV4-1	CASSQRGIAGGRDGWNEQFF
-	TRBV10-3	CAISESRTQYF